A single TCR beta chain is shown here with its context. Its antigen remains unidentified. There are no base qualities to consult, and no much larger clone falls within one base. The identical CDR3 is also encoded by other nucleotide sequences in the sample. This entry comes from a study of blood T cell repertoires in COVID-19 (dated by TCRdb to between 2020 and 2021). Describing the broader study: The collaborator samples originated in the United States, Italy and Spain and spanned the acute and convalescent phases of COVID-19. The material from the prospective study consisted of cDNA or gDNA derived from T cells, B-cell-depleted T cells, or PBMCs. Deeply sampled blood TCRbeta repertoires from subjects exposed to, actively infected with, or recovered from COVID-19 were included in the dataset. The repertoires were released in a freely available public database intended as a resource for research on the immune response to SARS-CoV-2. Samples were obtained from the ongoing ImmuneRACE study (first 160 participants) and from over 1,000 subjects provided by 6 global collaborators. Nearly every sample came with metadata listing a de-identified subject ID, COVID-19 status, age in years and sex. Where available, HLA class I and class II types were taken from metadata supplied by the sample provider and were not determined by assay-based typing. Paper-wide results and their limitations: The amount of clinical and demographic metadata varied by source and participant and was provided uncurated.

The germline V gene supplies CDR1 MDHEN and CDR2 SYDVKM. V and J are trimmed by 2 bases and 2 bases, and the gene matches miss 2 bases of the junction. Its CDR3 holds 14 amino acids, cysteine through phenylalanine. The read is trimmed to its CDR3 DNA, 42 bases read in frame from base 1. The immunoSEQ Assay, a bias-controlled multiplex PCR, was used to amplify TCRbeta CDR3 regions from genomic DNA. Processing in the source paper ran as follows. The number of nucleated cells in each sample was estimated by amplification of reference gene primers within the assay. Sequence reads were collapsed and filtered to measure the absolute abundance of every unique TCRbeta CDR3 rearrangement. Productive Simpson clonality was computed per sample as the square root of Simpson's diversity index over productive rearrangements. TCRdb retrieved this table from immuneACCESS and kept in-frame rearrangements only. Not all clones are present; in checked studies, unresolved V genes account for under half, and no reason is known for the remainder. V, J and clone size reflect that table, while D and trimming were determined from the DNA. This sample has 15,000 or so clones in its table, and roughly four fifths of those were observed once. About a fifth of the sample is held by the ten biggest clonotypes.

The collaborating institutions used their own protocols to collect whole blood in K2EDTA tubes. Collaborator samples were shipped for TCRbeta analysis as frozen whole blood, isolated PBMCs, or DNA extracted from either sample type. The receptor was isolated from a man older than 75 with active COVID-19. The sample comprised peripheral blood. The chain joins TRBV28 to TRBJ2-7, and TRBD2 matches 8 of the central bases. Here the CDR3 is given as CASSLSGRPYEQYF. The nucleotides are TGTGCCAGCAGTTTAAGCGGGAGACCCTACGAGCAGTACTTC.